Listed below are T cell receptor beta chains from one sample, sequenced in a study of blood T cell repertoires in COVID-19. TCRdb's copy holds only in-frame clones and misses some; the assay was immunoSEQ multiplex PCR. This sample carries 55,000 to 90,000 clones, around 92% of them seen once, and the ten largest clones take about an eighth. The specimen was peripheral blood. These receptors all come from a human donor with active COVID-19. The donor label of this sample is uncertain. Both conserved end residues are part of each CDR3. The D gene is left open where the match is weak. Clone size, where shown, is once, few, many, or a class for clones that have expanded.

j_call,v_call,d_call,clone_size,cdr3_nt,cdr3_aa
TRBJ2-5,TRBV7-8,TRBD1,.,TGTGCCAGCAGCACCCGACAGGGGTGGGAGACCCAGTACTTC,CASSTRQGWETQYF
TRBJ2-5,TRBV11-2,.,.,TGTGCCAGCAGCTTAGATCGGGGACAACAAGAGACCCAGTACTTC,CASSLDRGQQETQYF
TRBJ2-7,TRBV6-5,TRBD2,.,TGTGCCAGCAGTACTAGCGGGGGAACCTACGAGCAGTACTTC,CASSTSGGTYEQYF
TRBJ1-1,TRBV27,TRBD1,.,TGTGCCAGCAGTTTAGAGGTCCTGGGTAAACAGGGGCAGAACACTGAAGCTTTCTTT,CASSLEVLGKQGQNTEAFF
TRBJ2-5,TRBV3-1/TRBV3-2,TRBD2,once,TGTGCCAGCAGCCAAGGCGGGAGGGAAGGCGAGACCCAGTACTTC,CASSQGGREGETQYF
TRBJ2-3,TRBV5-5,.,.,TGTGCCAGCAGCTCTAGAGATACGCAGTATTTT,CASSSRDTQYF
TRBJ2-7,TRBV12-3/TRBV12-4,.,.,TGTGCCAGCAGCCGCGGGACAGCTTACGAGCAGTACTTC,CASSRGTAYEQYF
TRBJ2-5,TRBV10-2,.,.,TGCGCCAGCAGCCGTGGGGCTAGGGAGACCCAGTACTTC,CASSRGARETQYF
TRBJ2-5,TRBV2,TRBD2,.,TGTGCCAGCAGTGAAGGACTAGCGGGGGAAGAGACCCAGTACTTC,CASSEGLAGEETQYF
TRBJ2-7,TRBV18,TRBD2,.,TGTGCGACATCCCGTAACCCGGGGAAGGGGACTAGCGGGAGGTCTTACGAGCAGTACTTC,CATSRNPGKGTSGRSYEQYF
TRBJ2-1,TRBV2,TRBD2,.,TGTGCCAGCAGAGCCGCTAGCGGTACCTACAATGAGCAGTTCTTC,CASRAASGTYNEQFF
TRBJ2-7,TRBV18,.,.,TGTGCCAGCTCACCACCGTCGGGAGACGGGTACGAGCAGTACTTC,CASSPPSGDGYEQYF
TRBJ1-2,TRBV7-2,.,.,TGTGCCAGCAGCTTAGCGCTAGGCTACACCTTC,CASSLALGYTF
TRBJ2-2,TRBV15,.,.,TGTGCCACCAGCAGGAGCCTGGCTAGCCATTCGGACGGGGAGCTGTTTTTT,CATSRSLASHSDGELFF
TRBJ1-6,TRBV18,TRBD1,.,TGTGCCAGCTCACCAATCACGGGGACAGGGACCCTTAATTCACCCCTCCACTTT,CASSPITGTGTLNSPLHF
TRBJ2-7,TRBV24-1,.,.,TGTGCCACCAGTGACTCAGGGTTATTATCCTACGAGCAGTACTTC,CATSDSGLLSYEQYF
TRBJ2-2,TRBV9,TRBD2,once,TGTGCCAGCAGCGTAGGAACTAGCGGCAACACCGGGGAGCTGTTTTTT,CASSVGTSGNTGELFF
TRBJ2-3,TRBV24-1,TRBD2,.,TGTGCCACCAGTGAAAGCGGGAGGGCCGGCACAGATACGCAGTATTTT,CATSESGRAGTDTQYF
TRBJ2-2,TRBV11-2,.,.,TGTGCCAGCAGCTTAGTTATCGCAGGCACCGGGGAGCTGTTTTTT,CASSLVIAGTGELFF
TRBJ2-1,TRBV6-5,.,.,TGTGCCAGCAGTCAGGGAGGTGAGCAGTTCTTC,CASSQGGEQFF
TRBJ2-1,TRBV7-2,TRBD2,.,TGTGCCAGCAGCTCGACTAGCGGGAGGACTAATGAGCAGTTCTTC,CASSSTSGRTNEQFF
TRBJ2-7,TRBV28,.,.,TGTGCCAGTTTTTCGGGGGGCGCGACTTACGAGCAGTACTTC,CASFSGGATYEQYF
TRBJ1-2,TRBV15,.,.,TGTGCCACCAGCAGAGATAAAACAGGACGGGATGGCTACACCTTC,CATSRDKTGRDGYTF
TRBJ2-7,TRBV6-5,TRBD2,once,TGTGCCAGCTCCGCCCTTGGACTAGCGGGAGTCGAGCAGTACTTC,CASSALGLAGVEQYF
TRBJ2-3,TRBV20-1,.,.,TGCAGTGCTAGTGCAGTGGTTGCAGATACGCAGTATTTT,CSASAVVADTQYF
TRBJ1-3,TRBV27,.,.,TGTGCCAGCAGTTTTGGGGGGTCAGGAAACACCATATATTTT,CASSFGGSGNTIYF
TRBJ2-2,TRBV9,TRBD2,.,TGTGCCAGCAGCGTCGGGACTAGCGGGGCCACCGGGGAGCTGTTTTTT,CASSVGTSGATGELFF
TRBJ2-2,TRBV28,.,.,TGTGCCAGCATATCGGGTGGGGAGCTGTTTTTT,CASISGGELFF
TRBJ2-3,TRBV10-1,TRBD2,.,TGCGCCAGCAGTTCCGGGACTAGGACAGATACGCAGTATTTT,CASSSGTRTDTQYF
TRBJ1-1,TRBV9,.,.,TGTGCCAGCAGCGCGACTCCGAACACTGAAGCTTTCTTT,CASSATPNTEAFF
TRBJ1-1,TRBV6-5,.,.,TGTGCCAGCATCATGAACACTGAAGCTTTCTTT,CASIMNTEAFF
TRBJ2-5,TRBV24-1,TRBD1,.,TGTGCCACCAGTGATCACAGGGGGCCTCGGGAGACCCAGTACTTC,CATSDHRGPRETQYF
TRBJ2-7,TRBV28,TRBD2,.,TGTGCCAGCAGTTCGGGGACTAGCGGCTACGAGCAGTACTTC,CASSSGTSGYEQYF
TRBJ1-3,TRBV11-1,.,.,TGTGCCAGCAGCGCACAGGCGAACTCTGGAAACACCATATATTTT,CASSAQANSGNTIYF
TRBJ1-1,TRBV15,.,once,TGTGCCACCAGCAGCAGGGGTCAGTCTGAAGCTTTCTTT,CATSSRGQSEAFF
TRBJ2-3,TRBV5-1,.,.,TGCGCCAGCAGCTTGGGGAGAGATACGCAGTATTTT,CASSLGRDTQYF
TRBJ1-5,TRBV4-2,TRBD1,.,TGTGCCAGCAGCCCTCAGGGGGCGAGCAATCAGCCCCAGCATTTT,CASSPQGASNQPQHF
TRBJ2-7,TRBV15,.,.,TGTGCCGCCAGCAGAGATGAAGCCCCCGGGACTTTGGCCTACGAGCAGTACTTC,CAASRDEAPGTLAYEQYF
TRBJ2-7,TRBV5-6,.,once,TGTGCCAGCAGCTTGGAGGGGGGGCTGACCTCCTACGAGCAGTACTTC,CASSLEGGLTSYEQYF
TRBJ2-1,TRBV28,TRBD1,.,TGTGCCAGCAGTTCCCGGGACAGCAATGAGCAGTTCTTC,CASSSRDSNEQFF
TRBJ2-1,TRBV6-5,TRBD2,.,TGTGCCAGCAGTTCCGGGCTTAGCGGGAGGAATGCGCAGTTCTTC,CASSSGLSGRNAQFF
TRBJ1-5,TRBV28,.,few,TGTGCCAGCAGTTCCCTGGGTCCGGGGAGTGATCAGCCCCAGCATTTT,CASSSLGPGSDQPQHF
TRBJ2-1,TRBV3-1/TRBV3-2,TRBD1,.,TGTGCCAGCAGCCCGACGACGGACAGGGCCAATGAGCAGTTCTTC,CASSPTTDRANEQFF
TRBJ1-3,TRBV28,.,.,TGTGCCAGCAGTTTCTATTCCAAACCGGACACCATATATTTT,CASSFYSKPDTIYF
TRBJ2-6,TRBV28,TRBD1,.,TGTGCCAGCAGGCCCGAGGGGGCCCGCTCTGGGGCCAACGTCCTGACTTTC,CASRPEGARSGANVLTF